This entry lists 18 T cell receptor beta chains sequenced from one sample in a study of monozygotic twins with inflammatory bowel disease. TCRdb reworked the 5' RACE reads into one entry per CDR3 protein, no DNA. The sample is made up of approximately 140,000 distinct CDR3 sequences, and the top ten hold about 2.6% of it. Sequenced material: blood. The receptors were sampled from a human donor with ulcerative colitis or Crohn's disease, or a healthy co-twin of an affected twin (not recorded which).

V usage is TRBV20-1 and J usage is TRBJ2-1; there is no DNA to check the TCRdb D call of TRBD2. The CDR3 runs to 15 residues. Germline CDR1 reads DFQATT; CDR2 reads SNEGSKA (reference sequence). CDR3 in amino acids: CSAGGGLAGLNEQFF.

The V gene is TRBV12-3 or TRBV12-4, the J gene TRBJ1-2. The CDR3 is 14 residues long. CDR3 sequence: CASRPPRQSSGYTF.

The J gene is TRBJ2-7, the V gene TRBV5-5; the TCRdb call, TRBD1, lacks DNA for checking. The germline CDR1 and CDR2 sequences are SGHKS and YYEKEE (reference sequence). The CDR3 length is 15 residues. The chain's CDR3 is CASSLGAGGNYEQYF.

V and J are TRBV11-2 and TRBJ1-1; TCRdb lists TRBD1, though no DNA is available to test this call. The CDR3 has 14 amino acids. Germline values: CDR1 SGHAT, CDR2 FQNNGV. CDR3 residues: CASSPNRGNTEAFF.

The genes are TRBV2 and TRBJ2-7; absent DNA, TCRdb's TRBD1 call cannot be checked. The CDR3 spans 13 residues. Germline CDR1 SNHLY, CDR2 FYNNEI. This chain's CDR3 is CANEDTDSYEQYF.

V gene TRBV7-8 combines with J gene TRBJ1-2. Germline assignment: CDR1 SGHVS and CDR2 FQNEAQ. CDR3 size: 11 residues. The CDR3 sequence is CASRGRDGYTF.

This chain joins TRBV7-2 and TRBJ1-1; TCRdb indicates TRBD1, and absent DNA this call remains unverified. This CDR3 has 16 amino acids. Germline V gene data show CDR1 as SGHTA and CDR2 as FQGNSA. CDR3 sequence: CASSLGTVLGITKAFF.

The CDR3 loop is CASSFVEQGPYEQYF. The genes are TRBV7-2 and TRBJ2-7; TCRdb designates TRBD1, a call that cannot be tested without DNA. Germline V gives CDR1 SGHTA, CDR2 FQGNSA. The CDR3 runs to 15 residues.

The gene calls are TRBV5-1 and TRBJ2-2; TCRdb gives TRBD1 as the D gene, but with no DNA this cannot be confirmed. The germline CDR1 and CDR2 sequences are SGHRS and YFSETQ. This CDR3 has 15 residues. CDR3 sequence reads: CASSSGQGGTGELFF.

The CDR3 sequence: CASSSGYWGRVADTQYF. The chain is built from TRBV12-3 or TRBV12-4 and TRBJ2-3. There are 17 residues in the CDR3.

V and J are TRBV11-1 and TRBJ2-7; there is no DNA to check the TCRdb D call of TRBD1. The CDR3 spans 16 residues. CDR1 and CDR2 (germline): SGHAT, FQDESV (reference sequence). The CDR3 reads CASSIEGTGTLYEQYF.

The J gene is TRBJ1-3, the V gene TRBV7-2. Germline CDR1 SGHTA, CDR2 FQGNSA. The CDR3 is 15 residues long. The CDR3 protein is CASSPGGLDGNTIYF.

The rearrangement joins TRBV7-6 to TRBJ1-3; the TCRdb D gene call, TRBD1, has no DNA to confirm it. The CDR3 sequence is 22 residues long. Germline V CDR1 and CDR2: SGHVS, FNYEAQ. The CDR3 loop reads CASSFSQPRGQGAAGSGNTIYF. The full variable domain, its missing parts supplied by reference TRBV7-6 and TRBJ1-3, is GAGVSQSPRYKVTKRGQDVALRCDPISGHVSLYWYRQALGQGPEFLTYFNYEAQQDKSGLPNDRFSAERPEGSISTLTIQRTEQRDSAMYRCASSFSQPRGQGAAGSGNTIYFGEGSWLTVV.

The chain links TRBV20-1 to TRBJ2-1; as DNA is missing, the TRBD2 call by TCRdb cannot be tested. The germline CDR1 and CDR2 sequences are DFQATT and SNEGSKA (reference sequence). The CDR3 runs to 13 residues. The CDR3 protein is CSATLHREPEQFF.

The chain couples TRBV28 to TRBJ1-2; absent DNA, TCRdb's TRBD1 call cannot be checked. Germline V lookup: CDR1 MDHEN, CDR2 SYDVKM. The CDR3 has 14 amino acids. The CDR3 is CASSLMTGTYGYTF.

V gene TRBV20-1 combines with J gene TRBJ1-2; as DNA is missing, the TRBD1 call by TCRdb cannot be tested. This CDR3 has 15 residues. The germline V gene has CDR1 DFQATT and CDR2 SNEGSKA (reference sequence). The CDR3 is CSAPGYRVSGYGYTF.

V gene TRBV9 combines with J gene TRBJ2-1; TCRdb names TRBD1, which stays unverified in the absence of DNA. This CDR3 is 21 amino acids long. Germline CDR1 SGDLS, CDR2 YYNGEE. The CDR3 region is CASSVELARDSWICQYNEQLF.

The CDR3 spells CASSFRQAGANVLTF. J is TRBJ2-6 and V is TRBV12-3 or TRBV12-4; with no DNA, the TCRdb D assignment of TRBD1 cannot be verified. The CDR3 is 15 amino acids.